This T cell receptor beta chain was found in a study of cytomegalovirus exposure and HLA in healthy donors. The CDR3 has 15 amino acids. Between the trimmed V and J ends, which lost 5 bases and 2 bases, there was a span of 12 bases. Germline V CDR1 and CDR2: SGHTA, FQGTGA. Study-level results: Researchers counted over 150 TCR beta chains as cytomegalovirus-associated. A missense variant in DCLRE1C was later tied to TCR beta V- and J-gene trimming. For most TCR sequences rarity was the rule, although some public TCRs occurred in many donors.

To note about this clone: Its cognate antigen is unknown.

It was with 60 Vbeta and 13 Jbeta primers that the PCR ran. The table came from immunoSEQ multiplex PCR; TCRdb's copy has only in-frame clones and leaves some out. The repertoire table contains about 170,000 clones. The clonotype comes from a woman between 18 and 30 years old in good health and CMV-seropositive. V and J are TRBV7-3 and TRBJ2-2, with D perhaps TRBD1 (5 bases). Material: PBMCs. This CDR3 reads CASSVDSTNTGELFF. In DNA, the CDR3 is TGTGCCAGCAGCGTCGACAGTACTAACACCGGGGAGCTGTTTTTT.